This T cell receptor (beta chain) was captured in a study of blood T cell repertoires in COVID-19. Authors' processing steps: Amplification with reference gene primers provided the estimates of nucleated cell counts. This table comes from immunoSEQ multiplex PCR, and its TCRdb copy is limited to in-frame clones, with some not included. D and trimming come from the DNA, and the V and J calls and clone size come from that table. The table records about 250,000 clones, 88% of them present only once. V lost 5 bases and J lost 5, with 13 bases in between. CDR1 and CDR2 from the germline V gene are SGHRS and YFSETQ. This CDR3 region has 13 residues.

The receptor comes from a man older than 75 with acute or convalescent COVID-19. The chain joins TRBV5-1 to TRBJ1-1; perhaps TRBD1 as D (5 bases). The material sequenced was peripheral blood. The chain's CDR3 is CASSQNKGTEAFF. CDR3 nucleotides: TGCGCCAGCAGTCAAAACAAGGGGACTGAAGCTTTCTTT.